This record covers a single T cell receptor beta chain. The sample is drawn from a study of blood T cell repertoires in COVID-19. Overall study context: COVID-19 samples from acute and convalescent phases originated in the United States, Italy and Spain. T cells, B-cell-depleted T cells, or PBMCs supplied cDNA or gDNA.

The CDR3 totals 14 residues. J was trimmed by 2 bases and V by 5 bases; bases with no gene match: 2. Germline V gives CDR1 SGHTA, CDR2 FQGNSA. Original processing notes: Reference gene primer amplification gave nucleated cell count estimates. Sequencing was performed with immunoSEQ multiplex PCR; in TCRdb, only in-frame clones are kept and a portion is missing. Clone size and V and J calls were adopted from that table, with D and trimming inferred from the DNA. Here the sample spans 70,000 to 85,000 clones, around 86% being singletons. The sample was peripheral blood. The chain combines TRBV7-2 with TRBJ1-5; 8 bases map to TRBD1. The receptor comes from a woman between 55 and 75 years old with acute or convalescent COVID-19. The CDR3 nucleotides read TGTGCCAGCAGCCCAGGGGGCGGCAATCAGCCCCAGCATTTT. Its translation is CASSPGGGNQPQHF. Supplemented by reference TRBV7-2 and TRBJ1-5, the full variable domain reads GAGVSQSPSNKVTEKGKDVELRCDPISGHTALYWYRQSLGQGLEFLIYFQGNSAPDKSGLPSDRFSAERTGGSVSTLTIQRTQQEDSAVYLCASSPGGGNQPQHFGDGTRLSIL.